The clone carrying this TCR beta chain occurred many times. This sample was taken from a study of breast tumors, draining lymph nodes, adjacent tissues. This CDR3 region has 17 residues. The V segment lost 4 bases and the J segment 0 bases; nucleotides outside the gene matches: 5. Germline V gene data show CDR1 as SEHNR and CDR2 as FQNEAQ (reference sequence). Axillary draining lymph nodes of breast cancer patients supplied the node samples. TCRdb fed the multiplex PCR reads into MiXCR, producing one record per CDR3 protein. The data contain about 100,000 distinct CDR3 sequences, 20% to 25% of them singletons.

The sequence came from a female donor with breast cancer. Some clones in this sample may be carry-over from other donors' samples. This sequence joins TRBV7-9 and TRBJ2-6; TRBD1 aligns across 8 bases. The sequencing input was axillary lymph node tissue. CDR3 region: CASSYQGQVSGANVLTF. The DNA of the CDR3 is TGTGCCAGCAGCTACCAGGGACAGGTCTCTGGGGCCAACGTCCTGACTTTC.